Each of the 10 T cell receptor beta chains below was sequenced from the same sample in a study of T and B cells in COVID-19 patients. From blood, about 220-500 ng of genomic DNA served as TRB template. Multiplex PCR with BIOMED2 TRB-A/B primer pools amplified TRB rearrangements. TCRdb reprocessed the multiplex PCR reads via MiXCR and lists one record per CDR3 protein. The table lists more than 20,000 distinct CDR3 sequences, 30% to 35% of them singletons. The sequencing input was blood. The receptors come from a human donor who had recovered from COVID-19.

Sample share makes this clonotype medium-sized. The chain links TRBV27 to TRBJ2-3, with 9 bases matching TRBD2. With 4 bases clipped from V and 4 bases from J, the junction kept 6 bases outside the gene matches. CDR3 length equals 15 residues. Germline V gives CDR1 MNHEY, CDR2 SMNVEV (reference sequence). The CDR3 region is CASSWGGRAADTQYF. The CDR3 DNA reads as TGTGCCAGCAGTTGGGGCGGGAGGGCGGCAGATACGCAGTATTTT.

V is TRBV13 and J is TRBJ2-7, with D hard to call. This CDR3 has 13 residues. Germline CDR1 PRHDT, CDR2 FYEKMQ (reference sequence). V dropped 5 bases and J dropped 4 bases, with 12 bases sitting between them. The CDR3 coding sequence is TGTGCCAGCAGCACGAGAAGGGAATACGAGCAGTACTTC. The encoded protein is CASSTRREYEQYF.

The V gene is TRBV18, the J gene TRBJ1-2; a weak D match, TRBD1 (5 bases). Germline CDR1 is KGHSH and CDR2 is LQKENI. This CDR3 comprises 12 residues. Trimming shortened V by 1 base and J by 8 bases, and 8 bases separated the two germline ends. The CDR3 DNA is TGTGCCAGCTCACCACGGGGGGAAGGCTACACCTTC. Its translation is CASSPRGEGYTF.

The V call is TRBV4-3, the J call TRBJ2-1; D is possibly TRBD1 (6 bases). Trimming cost V 1 base and J 9 bases, with 13 bases left between them. Germline CDR1 reads LGHNA; CDR2 reads YSLEER. The CDR3 is made up of 14 amino acids. CDR3 loop: CASSQGQVLSEQFF. CDR3 bases: TGCGCCAGCAGCCAAGGACAGGTATTGAGTGAGCAGTTCTTC.

This chain joins TRBV19 and TRBJ2-7; TRBD2 might be the D (5 bases). With 9 bases removed from V and 1 base from J, the gap between germline ends came to 16 bases. The CDR3 is made up of 14 amino acids. Germline V gives CDR1 LNHDA, CDR2 SQIVND (reference sequence). This chain's CDR3 is CASSSPGLSYEQYF. DNA for the CDR3: TGTGCCAGCAGCTCTCCCGGACTTTCCTACGAGCAGTACTTC.

A few counts support this clonotype. This rearrangement joins TRBV27 to TRBJ1-5; 9 bases map to TRBD1. Germline V gene sequence: CDR1 MNHEY, CDR2 SMNVEV (reference sequence). Trimming at V came to 4 bases and at J to 3 bases, leaving 4 bases not matched to a gene. The CDR3 runs 15 residues. Here the CDR3 DNA reads TGTGCCAGCAGTTCCGGGACAGGGAACAATCAGCCCCAGCATTTT. As protein: CASSSGTGNNQPQHF.

The rearrangement uses TRBV12-3 or TRBV12-4 and TRBJ2-3; D uncertain. V was cut by 2 bases and J by 7 bases, with 13 bases left in between. This CDR3 region has 14 residues. The CDR3 nucleotides read TGTGCCAGCAGTTTAAACCCGGTCCCGCATACGCAGTATTTT. Its protein product is CASSLNPVPHTQYF.

The J gene is TRBJ2-7, the V gene TRBV19; TRBD2 might be the D (5 bases). The CDR3 consists of 14 residues. Germline V gene sequence: CDR1 LNHDA, CDR2 SQIVND (reference sequence). Trimming cost V 3 bases and J 0 bases, with 9 bases left between them. In DNA form, the CDR3 reads TGTGCCAGTAGTATGCCGGGGAACTCCTACGAGCAGTACTTC. This encodes CASSMPGNSYEQYF.

The chain uses TRBV4-3 and TRBJ2-1; D is ambiguous. The V end was cut by 0 bases, the J end by 4 bases, with 10 bases between. Germline V CDR1 and CDR2: LGHNA, YSLEER. The CDR3 has 15 amino acids. For the CDR3, the DNA is TGCGCCAGCAGCCAAGAGGCAGCACAGTACAATGAGCAGTTCTTC. This gives the protein CASSQEAAQYNEQFF.

V usage is TRBV20-1 and J usage is TRBJ2-3; TRBD2 agrees at 7 bases. Germline CDR1 reads DFQATT; CDR2 reads SNEGSKA (reference sequence). CDR3 length equals 15 residues. The ends lost 0 bases at V and 9 bases at J; junction bases unmatched: 12. The CDR3 sequence is CSARDRGVRQGTQYF. The DNA of the CDR3 is TGCAGTGCTAGAGATCGGGGGGTGAGGCAGGGCACGCAGTATTTT.